This T cell receptor beta chain was observed in a study of T cell responses to AZD1222 COVID-19 vaccine. TCRdb's copy holds only in-frame clones and misses some; the assay was immunoSEQ multiplex PCR. The sample carries approximately 79,000 clones, approximately 86% recorded once. Concerning this clone itself: Its matching antigen is unknown.

Overall study results and limits: The breadth and depth of Spike-specific TCRs increased once two AZD1222 doses had been given. Seropositive AZD1222 recipients at baseline numbered only five or six. All repertoire sampling was performed exclusively after the peak T cell response. Clonal diversity was possibly underestimated, and the donors were mostly white British, with more females.

The source is an adult in good health. Sequenced material: peripheral blood, taken on day 0 of AZD1222 vaccination.

Here the CDR3 reads CASSYSTGEQFF. The CDR3, as DNA: TGTGCCAGCAGCTATTCGACGGGTGAGCAGTTCTTC. The gene calls are TRBV7-3 and TRBJ2-1; the D is unclear. In germline, CDR1 is SGHTA, CDR2 FQGTGA. V was shortened by 4 bases and J by 9 bases, with 10 bases between the two germline ends. This CDR3 spans 12 amino acids.